The 20 T cell receptor beta chains below all came from one sample that was sequenced in a study of spatial heterogeneity in lung cancer. Time point of the sample: sample taken at primary tumor resection. TCRdb reprocessed the 5' RACE reads via MiXCR and lists one record per CDR3 protein. The sample lists approximately 39,000 distinct CDR3 sequences, 6.5% to 9% occurring once. The source was PBMCs, collected at surgery. Receptors were obtained from a female donor with early-stage non-small cell lung cancer.

The CDR3 is CASSQGWTGQRGNYGYTF. The CDR3 DNA reads TGCGCCAGCAGCCAAGGGTGGACAGGGCAAAGGGGTAACTATGGCTACACCTTC. The chain uses TRBV4-1 and TRBJ1-2, with TRBD1 identical over 8 bases. The length of the CDR3 is 18 residues. CDR1 is MGHRA, CDR2 YSYEKL, per germline. The J segment lost 1 base and the V segment lost 1 base, leaving 11 bases of the junction unmatched.

The genes are TRBV11-3 and TRBJ2-2; D is ambiguous. CDR3 length equals 15 residues. The germline V and J ends were trimmed by 5 bases and 0 bases, with 10 bases remaining between them. CDR1 and CDR2 from the germline V gene are SGHNT and YENEEA. The CDR3 loop reads CASSQGGPNTGELFF. CDR3 nucleotide sequence: TGTGCCAGCAGCCAAGGCGGACCGAACACCGGGGAGCTGTTTTTT.

The chain links TRBV10-3 to TRBJ2-7; unclear D gene. Trimming removed 5 bases from V and 6 bases from J, with 11 bases in between. Germline CDR1 and CDR2: ENHRY and SYGVKD. The CDR3 spans 12 residues. The CDR3 region has the DNA TGTGCCATCAGTCCTGGGTTAAGCGAGCAGTACTTC. As protein: CAISPGLSEQYF.

The sample holds many counts of this clonotype. The chain joins TRBV29-1 to TRBJ2-5; D gene unclear. Germline CDR1 is SQVTM and CDR2 is ANQGSEA. Trimming pared 2 bases from V and 1 base from J, leaving 8 bases between. This CDR3 has 13 amino acids. CDR3 DNA sequence: TGCAGCGTTGAATACGGGTTCCAAGAGACCCAGTACTTC. Amino acids: CSVEYGFQETQYF. Filled out from reference TRBV29-1 and TRBJ2-5, the complete variable domain reads SAVISQKPSRDICQRGTSLTIQCQVDSQVTMMFWYRQQPGQSLTLIATANQGSEATYESGFVIDKFPISRPNLTFSTLTVSNMSPEDSSIYLCSVEYGFQETQYFGPGTRLLVL.

Concerning this clonotype itself: This could be a read error, since a much larger clone is one nucleotide away. The rearrangement uses TRBV12-3 or TRBV12-4 and TRBJ1-1; D gene unclear. The CDR3 has 15 amino acids. V lost 11 bases, J lost 5 bases, and 24 bases lay in between. The CDR3 loop reads CACTLSAPGGTEAFF. CDR3 nucleotides: TGTGCCTGCACCCTTTCAGCCCCGGGAGGGACTGAAGCTTTCTTT.

The rearrangement uses TRBV29-1 and TRBJ2-1, with D perhaps assigned TRBD1 or TRBD2 (5 bases each). This CDR3 contains 14 residues. Trimming took off 6 bases at V and 4 bases at J, with 16 bases between the two ends. Germline loops: CDR1 SQVTM, CDR2 ANQGSEA. CDR3 amino acids: CSVERRDRYNEQFF. The CDR3 coding sequence is TGCAGCGTCGAAAGACGGGACCGTTACAATGAGCAGTTCTTC.

This clonotype has ten or more counts. This chain uses TRBV15 with TRBJ2-7; possible D gene TRBD2, 6 bases. Germline values: CDR1 LNHNV, CDR2 YYDKDF (reference sequence). The V end lost 0 bases, the J end lost 4 bases, and 10 bases lay between the germline ends. The CDR3 spans 14 residues. Here the CDR3 DNA reads TGTGCCACCAGCAGAGATCGGACTATATACGAGCAGTACTTC. This sequence encodes CATSRDRTIYEQYF.

This clonotype came up many times. CDR3 region: CAWTREVEQFF. In DNA, the CDR3 is TGTGCCTGGACAAGGGAGGTTGAGCAGTTCTTC. The chain employs TRBV30 and TRBJ2-1, with a weak D call TRBD2 (6 bases). Trimming shortened V by 4 bases and J by 9 bases, and 10 bases separated the two germline ends. Germline V gives CDR1 GTSNPN, CDR2 SVGIG (reference sequence). The CDR3 is 11 amino acids.

On this clonotype itself: A clone one base away is much larger, so this may be a read error. The CDR3 does not end in the conserved phenylalanine or tryptophan, so this is likely a read error. The chain employs TRBV11-2 and TRBJ2-3; possible D gene TRBD1, 6 bases. CDR1 is SGHAT and CDR2 is FQNNGV in the germline V gene. The CDR3 contains 14 residues. V lost 4 bases to trimming and J lost 4 bases, with 12 bases between them. The CDR3 loop is CASSSLTGPDTQYS. The DNA of the CDR3 is TGTGCCAGCAGCTCCCTGACAGGACCAGATACGCAGTATTCT.

The chain couples TRBV18 to TRBJ2-7; no firm D call. The CDR3 extends over 17 amino acids. V was shortened by 1 base and J by 3 bases, with 19 bases between the two germline ends. Germline CDR1 is KGHSH and CDR2 is LQKENI. CDR3 region: CASSPQLGRDPLYEQYF. The CDR3 DNA reads TGTGCCAGCTCACCACAACTCGGCAGAGATCCCCTCTACGAGCAGTACTTC.

This clonotype has ten or more counts. This chain uses TRBV6-1 with TRBJ2-1, with D perhaps TRBD2 (5 bases). The CDR3 is made up of 14 amino acids. Per germline, CDR1 MNHNS and CDR2 SASEGT. The V end was cut by 2 bases, the J end by 4 bases, with 9 bases between. The CDR3 DNA reads TGTGCCAGCAGTGAACCCGGCGGGTACAATGAGCAGTTCTTC. This gives the protein CASSEPGGYNEQFF.

This clonotype was seen many times. This sequence joins TRBV7-2 and TRBJ1-2; TRBD1 matches 7 bases. Unmatched junction bases numbered 1, after V lost 2 bases and J lost 4 bases. CDR3 length: 13 amino acids. Germline assignment: CDR1 SGHTA and CDR2 FQGNSA. CDR3 DNA sequence: TGTGCCAGCAGCTTATGGACAGGCTATGGCTACACCTTC. Translated: CASSLWTGYGYTF.

Many counts were recorded for this clonotype. The rearrangement uses TRBV5-1 and TRBJ2-1, with 8 bases that match TRBD2. The V gene's germline CDR1 is SGHRS and CDR2 YFSETQ. Trimming cost V 3 bases and J 0 bases; bases outside gene matches: 8. The CDR3 has 17 amino acids. The CDR3 is CASSSAGGGSSYNEQFF. As DNA, the CDR3 is TGCGCCAGCAGCTCGGCAGGCGGGGGGAGCTCCTACAATGAGCAGTTCTTC.

This clonotype has ten or more counts. The chain combines TRBV29-1 with TRBJ2-7; D uncertain. Germline V gives CDR1 SQVTM, CDR2 ANQGSEA. The germline V and J ends were trimmed by 3 bases and 0 bases, with 12 bases remaining between them. This CDR3 spans 14 amino acids. The CDR3 nucleotides are TGCAGCGTTGAGGTCGTCGGTAGCTCCTACGAGCAGTACTTC. It is translated as CSVEVVGSSYEQYF.

In this sample, this clonotype turned up many times. V gene TRBV28 combines with J gene TRBJ2-7, with D tentatively TRBD2 (6 bases). V lost 6 bases to trimming and J lost 3 bases, with 24 bases between them. CDR3 length equals 17 residues. Germline CDR1 MDHEN, CDR2 SYDVKM. CDR3 loop: CASSSPARASEYYEQYF. In nucleotides, the CDR3 is TGTGCCAGCAGCTCCCCCGCCCGGGCTAGCGAATACTACGAGCAGTACTTC.

The rearrangement links TRBV28 to TRBJ2-3, with D hard to call. CDR1 and CDR2 (germline): MDHEN, SYDVKM. V gave up 1 base and J gave up 5 bases, with 10 bases separating them. The CDR3 is 14 residues long. The CDR3 bases are TGTGCCAGCAGTTTATATCTCGTAGGAGATACGCAGTATTTT. It encodes CASSLYLVGDTQYF.

The rearrangement uses TRBV4-3 and TRBJ2-7; 8 bases line up with TRBD2. Trimming cost V 0 bases and J 2 bases; bases outside gene matches: 6. Germline CDR1 and CDR2: LGHNA and YSLEER. This CDR3 has 16 residues. The CDR3 reads CASSQDFAGGAYEQYF. CDR3 coding DNA: TGCGCCAGCAGCCAAGATTTCGCGGGAGGTGCCTACGAGCAGTACTTC.

This clonotype is judged medium-sized. DNA for the CDR3: TGTGCCAGCAGCTTTACAGGGCGGAGTGACGAGCAGTACTTC. It encodes CASSFTGRSDEQYF. The chain joins TRBV7-2 to TRBJ2-7; tentative D call: TRBD1 (6 bases). The CDR3 is made up of 14 amino acids. The ends were cut back, 3 bases at V and 5 bases at J, with 14 bases in the middle. From germline, CDR1 is SGHTA and CDR2 FQGNSA.

This clonotype has at least ten counts. This chain uses TRBV20-1 with TRBJ2-7, with TRBD2 as a possible D gene (5 bases). With 3 bases removed from V and 3 bases from J, the gap between germline ends came to 9 bases. Germline V CDR1 and CDR2: DFQATT, SNEGSKA (reference sequence). This CDR3 spans 12 amino acids. CDR3 loop: CSASQADYEQYF. CDR3 sequence (DNA): TGCAGTGCTAGTCAAGCGGACTACGAGCAGTACTTC.

The CDR3 reads CASSLRQGGDTQYF. The DNA of the CDR3 is TGTGCCAGCAGCTTAAGGCAAGGGGGAGATACGCAGTATTTT. V gene TRBV13 combines with J gene TRBJ2-3; D is possibly TRBD1 (6 bases). Germline CDR1 reads PRHDT; CDR2 reads FYEKMQ (reference sequence). With 2 bases removed from V and 5 bases from J, the gap between germline ends came to 11 bases. This CDR3 has 14 amino acids. The entire variable domain, with the rest obtained from reference TRBV13 and TRBJ2-3, is as follows: AAGVIQSPRHLIKEKRETATLKCYPIPRHDTVYWYQQGPGQDPQFLISFYEKMQSDKGSIPDRFSAQQFSDYHSELNMSSLELGDSALYFCASSLRQGGDTQYFGPGTRLTVL.